Included here is one T cell receptor beta chain sequence, with context. The protocol was immunoSEQ multiplex PCR, while the TCRdb copy is restricted to in-frame clones and leaves out a portion. The sample has about 120,000 clones, 92% seen once; the top ten hold 11% to 15%. This sample stems from a study of T cell responses to AZD1222 COVID-19 vaccine. Sequenced here: peripheral blood, sampled on day 0 of AZD1222 vaccination. The receptor was derived from an adult in good health.

DNA for the CDR3: TGTGCCACCAGTGACGATATAGCGGGAGTATCTGATGAGCAGTTCTTC. It specifies CATSDDIAGVSDEQFF. The rearrangement links TRBV24-1 to TRBJ2-1, with TRBD2 identical over 9 bases. From germline, CDR1 is KGHDR and CDR2 SFDVKD. Trimming took 4 bases from V and 8 from J; bases not matched to a gene: 11. CDR3 length: 16 residues.